This T cell receptor (beta chain) was sequenced in a study of blood T cell repertoires in COVID-19. Assignments of participants to cohorts depended upon their own reported clinical history. Two negative PCRs, clearance, or symptom resolution characterized the recovered Cohort 3 donors. The ends were cut back, 6 bases at V and 0 bases at J, with 14 bases in the middle. Germline lookup yields CDR1 MDHEN and CDR2 SYDVKM. This CDR3 is built from 15 residues. Original methodology: Amplified reference gene primers provided the basis for estimating nucleated cell counts. Here immunoSEQ multiplex PCR was the method, and the copy in TCRdb shows in-frame clones only, minus some. V, J and clone size are those of that table, while D and trimming were read from the DNA. This sample has under 200,000 clones, with roughly 80% found just once.

The chain carries TRBV28 and TRBJ1-2; weak D call: TRBD1 (5 bases). Input material: PBMCs or T cells enriched from blood (not recorded which). This receptor was obtained from a woman in her fifties or sixties who had recovered from COVID-19. In nucleotides, the CDR3 is TGTGCCAGCAGCGACCAGACAGAATCTAACTATGGCTACACCTTC. This gives the protein CASSDQTESNYGYTF.